The clone carrying this TCR beta chain was detected once. As yet, its antigen is unknown. Clones were sequenced by immunoSEQ multiplex PCR, and TCRdb holds only the in-frame ones, with some missing. Here the sample spans more than 95,000 clones, more than 85% being singletons. This entry belongs to a study of T cell responses to AZD1222 COVID-19 vaccine. Study-level results: Most donors were white British and more were female, and clonal diversity was possibly underestimated. Close to half of spike-specific TCRs reportedly recognize unmutated variant regions. Repertoire samples came only from after the peak T cell response. Seropositive status at baseline applied to only five or six AZD1222 recipients.

The receptor's source is an adult in good health. Here the sequenced sample was peripheral blood, taken on day 0 of AZD1222 vaccination.

The CDR3 DNA reads TGTGCCTGGAGTGGGTCACAGGGGGGTAATTCACCCCTCCACTTT. Amino acid sequence: CAWSGSQGGNSPLHF. The gene calls are TRBV30 and TRBJ1-6; 8 positions agree with TRBD1. Germline V gives CDR1 GTSNPN, CDR2 SVGIG (reference sequence). V lost 1 base to trimming and J lost 6 bases; unmatched junction nucleotides: 5. CDR3 length: 15 residues.